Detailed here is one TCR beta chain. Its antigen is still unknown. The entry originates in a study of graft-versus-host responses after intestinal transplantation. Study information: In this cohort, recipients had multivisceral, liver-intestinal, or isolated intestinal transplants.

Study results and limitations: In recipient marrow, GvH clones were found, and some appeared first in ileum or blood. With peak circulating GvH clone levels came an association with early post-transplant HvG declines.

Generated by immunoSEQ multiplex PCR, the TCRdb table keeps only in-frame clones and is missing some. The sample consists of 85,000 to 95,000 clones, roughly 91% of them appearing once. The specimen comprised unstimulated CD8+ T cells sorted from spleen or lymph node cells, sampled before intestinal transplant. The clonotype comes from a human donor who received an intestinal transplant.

CDR3 loop: CASSFRQGFYEQYF. The CDR3 coding sequence is TGCGCCAGCAGCTTTCGACAGGGGTTCTACGAGCAGTACTTC. The chain employs TRBV5-1 and TRBJ2-7; 8 bases match TRBD1. V trimming: 2 bases; J trimming: 3 bases; junction bases outside the gene matches: 4. CDR3 length: 14 amino acids. CDR1 and CDR2 (germline): SGHRS, YFSETQ.